This T cell receptor (beta chain) was captured by sequencing in a study of blood T cell repertoires in COVID-19. Study at large: Acute and convalescent COVID-19 samples came from the United States, Italy and Spain. Nucleic acid was either cDNA or gDNA, and it came from T cells, B-cell-depleted T cells, or PBMCs.

Methods used by the authors: Estimation of nucleated cell counts was performed using reference gene primer amplification. Assay used: immunoSEQ multiplex PCR; TCRdb lists only in-frame clones, some missing. V and J calls and clone size are as listed in that table; D and trimming were resolved from the DNA. This table has roughly 360,000 clones, 70% to 85% appearing once. V was pared by 0 bases and J by 6 bases, with 9 bases between. The length of the CDR3 is 14 residues. Per germline, CDR1 MNHNS and CDR2 SASEGT. This chain joins TRBV6-1 and TRBJ1-5; a weak D match, TRBD1 (5 bases). Input material: peripheral blood. The TCR sequence derives from a human donor with acute or convalescent COVID-19. The donor label of this sample is uncertain. The CDR3 sequence is CASSEAGGGQPQHF. The CDR3 DNA sequence: TGTGCCAGCAGTGAAGCGGGGGGAGGTCAGCCCCAGCATTTT.